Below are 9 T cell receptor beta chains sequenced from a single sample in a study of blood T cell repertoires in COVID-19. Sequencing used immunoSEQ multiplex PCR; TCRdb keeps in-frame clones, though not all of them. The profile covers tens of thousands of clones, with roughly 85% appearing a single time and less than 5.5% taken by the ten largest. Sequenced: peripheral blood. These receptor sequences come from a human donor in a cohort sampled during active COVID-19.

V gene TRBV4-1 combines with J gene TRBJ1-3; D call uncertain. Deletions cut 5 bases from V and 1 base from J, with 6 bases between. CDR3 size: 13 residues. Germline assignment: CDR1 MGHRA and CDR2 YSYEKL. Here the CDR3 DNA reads TGCGCCAGCAGCGTAACTTCTGGAAACACCATATATTTT. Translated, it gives CASSVTSGNTIYF.

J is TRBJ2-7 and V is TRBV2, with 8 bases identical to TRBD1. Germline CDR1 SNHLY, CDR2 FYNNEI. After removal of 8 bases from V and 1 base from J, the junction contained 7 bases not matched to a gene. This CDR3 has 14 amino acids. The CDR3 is CASRPRTGSYEQYF. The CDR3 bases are TGTGCCAGCCGGCCCAGGACAGGGTCCTACGAGCAGTACTTC.

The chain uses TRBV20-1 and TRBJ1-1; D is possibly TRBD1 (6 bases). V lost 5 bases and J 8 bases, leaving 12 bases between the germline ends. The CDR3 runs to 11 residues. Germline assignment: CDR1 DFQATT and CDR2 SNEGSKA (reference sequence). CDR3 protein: CSAAGATEAFF. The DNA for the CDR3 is TGCAGTGCTGCGGGGGCAACGGAAGCTTTCTTT.

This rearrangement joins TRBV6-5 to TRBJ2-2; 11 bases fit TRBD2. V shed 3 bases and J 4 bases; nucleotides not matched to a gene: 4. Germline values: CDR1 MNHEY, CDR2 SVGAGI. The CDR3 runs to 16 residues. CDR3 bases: TGTGCCAGCAGTTATAGCGGGGGGGCTCCCACCGGGGAGCTGTTTTTT. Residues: CASSYSGGAPTGELFF.

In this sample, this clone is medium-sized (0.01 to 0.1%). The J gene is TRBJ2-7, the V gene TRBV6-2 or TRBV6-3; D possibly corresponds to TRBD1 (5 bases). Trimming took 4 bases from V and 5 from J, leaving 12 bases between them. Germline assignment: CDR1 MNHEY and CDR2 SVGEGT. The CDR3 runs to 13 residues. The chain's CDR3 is CASSFVLGDEQYF. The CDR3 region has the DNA TGTGCCAGCAGTTTCGTTCTAGGGGACGAGCAGTACTTC.

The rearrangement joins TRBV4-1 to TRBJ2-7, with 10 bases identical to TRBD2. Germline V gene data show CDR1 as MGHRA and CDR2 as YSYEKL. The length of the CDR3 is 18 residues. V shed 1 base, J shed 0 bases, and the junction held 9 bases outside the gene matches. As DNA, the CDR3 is TGCGCCAGCAGCCAAGTAGTCCTAGCGGGGGACAGCTCCTACGAGCAGTACTTC. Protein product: CASSQVVLAGDSSYEQYF.

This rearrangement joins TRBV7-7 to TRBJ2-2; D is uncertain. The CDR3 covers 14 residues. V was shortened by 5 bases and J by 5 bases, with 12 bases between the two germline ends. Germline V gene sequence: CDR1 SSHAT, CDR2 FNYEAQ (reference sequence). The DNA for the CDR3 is TGTGCCAGCAGCCCCTCGATCGGGACCGGGGAGCTGTTTTTT. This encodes CASSPSIGTGELFF.

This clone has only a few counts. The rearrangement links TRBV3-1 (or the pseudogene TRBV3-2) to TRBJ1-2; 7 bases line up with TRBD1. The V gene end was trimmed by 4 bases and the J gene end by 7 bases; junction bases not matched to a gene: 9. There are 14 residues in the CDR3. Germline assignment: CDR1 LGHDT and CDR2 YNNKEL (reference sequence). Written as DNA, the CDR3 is TGTGCCAGCAGCCTAGTTGGACAGGTTGGTGGCTACACCTTC. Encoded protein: CASSLVGQVGGYTF.

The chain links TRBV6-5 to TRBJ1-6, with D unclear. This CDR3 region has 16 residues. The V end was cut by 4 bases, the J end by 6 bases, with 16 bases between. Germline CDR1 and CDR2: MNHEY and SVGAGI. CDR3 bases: TGTGCCAGCAGTTCCGCCCAGGCAGCTCTTAATTCACCCCTCCACTTT. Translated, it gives CASSSAQAALNSPLHF.